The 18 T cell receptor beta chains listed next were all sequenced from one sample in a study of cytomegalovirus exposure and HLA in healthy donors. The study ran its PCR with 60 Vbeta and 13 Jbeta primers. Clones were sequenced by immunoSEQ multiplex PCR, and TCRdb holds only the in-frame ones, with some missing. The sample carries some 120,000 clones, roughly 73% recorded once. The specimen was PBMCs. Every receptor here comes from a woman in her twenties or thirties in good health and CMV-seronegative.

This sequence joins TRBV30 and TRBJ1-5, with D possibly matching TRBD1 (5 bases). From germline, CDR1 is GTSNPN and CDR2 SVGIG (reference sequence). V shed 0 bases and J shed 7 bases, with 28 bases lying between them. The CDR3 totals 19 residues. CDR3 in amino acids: CAWSVNHVYGTRHGQPQHF. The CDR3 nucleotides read TGTGCCTGGAGTGTAAACCACGTTTATGGGACTCGACACGGCCAGCCCCAGCATTTT.

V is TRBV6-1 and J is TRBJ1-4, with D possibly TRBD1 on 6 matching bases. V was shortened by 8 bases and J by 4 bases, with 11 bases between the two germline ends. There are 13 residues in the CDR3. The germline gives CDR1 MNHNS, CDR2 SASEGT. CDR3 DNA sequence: TGTGCCAGCGCAGGGGCCTTTAATGAAAAACTGTTTTTT. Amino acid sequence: CASAGAFNEKLFF.

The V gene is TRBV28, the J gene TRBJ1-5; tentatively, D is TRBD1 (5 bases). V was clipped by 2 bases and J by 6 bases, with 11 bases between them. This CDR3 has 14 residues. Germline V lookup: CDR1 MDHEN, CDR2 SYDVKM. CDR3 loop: CASSLNRGSQPQHF. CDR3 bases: TGTGCCAGCAGTTTAAATAGGGGCAGTCAGCCCCAGCATTTT.

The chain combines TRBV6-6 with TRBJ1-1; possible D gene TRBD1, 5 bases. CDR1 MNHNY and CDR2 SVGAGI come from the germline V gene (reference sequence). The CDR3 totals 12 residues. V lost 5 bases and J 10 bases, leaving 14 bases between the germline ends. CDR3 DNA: TGTGCCAGCAGTACCCCCGACAGAGGAGCTTTCTTT. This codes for CASSTPDRGAFF.

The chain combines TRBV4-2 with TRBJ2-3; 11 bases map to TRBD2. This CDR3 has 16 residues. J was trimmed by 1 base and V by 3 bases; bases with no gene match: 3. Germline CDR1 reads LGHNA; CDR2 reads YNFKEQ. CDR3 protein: CASSHELAGGTDTQYF. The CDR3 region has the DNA TGTGCCAGCAGCCACGAACTAGCGGGGGGCACAGATACGCAGTATTTT.

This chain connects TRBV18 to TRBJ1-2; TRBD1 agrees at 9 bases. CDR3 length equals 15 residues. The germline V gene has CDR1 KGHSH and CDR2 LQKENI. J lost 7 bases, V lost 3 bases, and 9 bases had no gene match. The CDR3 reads CASSPPGQGVGGYTF. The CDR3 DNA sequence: TGTGCCAGCTCACCCCCGGGACAGGGTGTGGGTGGCTACACCTTC.

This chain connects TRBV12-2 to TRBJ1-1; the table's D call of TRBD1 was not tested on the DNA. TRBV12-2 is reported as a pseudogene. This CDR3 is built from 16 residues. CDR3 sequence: CASRFGTDGMNTEAFF. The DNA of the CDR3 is TGTGCAAGTCGCTTCGGGACAGATGGCATGAACACTGAAGCTTTCTTT.

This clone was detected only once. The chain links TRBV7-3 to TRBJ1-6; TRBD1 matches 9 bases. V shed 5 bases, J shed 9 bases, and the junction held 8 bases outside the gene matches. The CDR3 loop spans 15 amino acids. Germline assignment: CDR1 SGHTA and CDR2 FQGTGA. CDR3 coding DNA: TGTGCCAGCAGCCTTATGGGACAGGGCTCTTCACCCCTCCACTTT. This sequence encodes CASSLMGQGSSPLHF.

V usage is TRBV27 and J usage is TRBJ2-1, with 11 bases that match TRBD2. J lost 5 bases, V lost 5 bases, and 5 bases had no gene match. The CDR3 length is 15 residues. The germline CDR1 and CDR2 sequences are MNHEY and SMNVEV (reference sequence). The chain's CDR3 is CASSVSGGGHNEQFF. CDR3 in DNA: TGTGCCAGCAGTGTTAGCGGGGGGGGTCACAATGAGCAGTTCTTC.

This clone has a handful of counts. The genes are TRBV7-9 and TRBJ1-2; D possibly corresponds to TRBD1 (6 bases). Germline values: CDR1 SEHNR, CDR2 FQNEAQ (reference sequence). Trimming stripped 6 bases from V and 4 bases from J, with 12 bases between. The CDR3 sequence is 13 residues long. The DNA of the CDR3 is TGTGCCAGCAGGGGGGACATCCTCTATGGCTACACCTTC. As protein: CASRGDILYGYTF.

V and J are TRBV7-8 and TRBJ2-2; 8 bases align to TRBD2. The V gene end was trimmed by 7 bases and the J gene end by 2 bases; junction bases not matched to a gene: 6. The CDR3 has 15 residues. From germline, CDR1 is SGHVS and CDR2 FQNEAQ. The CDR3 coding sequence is TGTGCCAGCAAGGCGGGAGGCCCAAACACCGGGGAGCTGTTTTTT. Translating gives CASKAGGPNTGELFF.

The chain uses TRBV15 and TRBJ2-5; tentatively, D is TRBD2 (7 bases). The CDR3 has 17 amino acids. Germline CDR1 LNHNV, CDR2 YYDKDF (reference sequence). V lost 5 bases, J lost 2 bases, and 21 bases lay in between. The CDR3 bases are TGTGCCACCAGCTCCGGAGGCGGGGGCCCGTATCAAGAGACCCAGTACTTC. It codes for CATSSGGGGPYQETQYF.

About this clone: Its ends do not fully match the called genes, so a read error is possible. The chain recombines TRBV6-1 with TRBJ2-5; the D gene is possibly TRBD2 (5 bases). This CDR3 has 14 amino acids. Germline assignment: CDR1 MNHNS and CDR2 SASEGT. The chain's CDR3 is CASSESSPIRDTNF. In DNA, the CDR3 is TGTGCCAGCAGTGAATCTAGCCCCATCCGAGATACTAACTTC.

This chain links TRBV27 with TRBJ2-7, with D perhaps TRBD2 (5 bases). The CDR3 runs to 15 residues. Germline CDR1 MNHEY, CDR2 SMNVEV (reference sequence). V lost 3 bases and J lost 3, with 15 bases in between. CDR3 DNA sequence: TGTGCCAGCAGTTTCCGGACTCCCGACGGCTACGAGCAGTACTTC. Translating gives CASSFRTPDGYEQYF.

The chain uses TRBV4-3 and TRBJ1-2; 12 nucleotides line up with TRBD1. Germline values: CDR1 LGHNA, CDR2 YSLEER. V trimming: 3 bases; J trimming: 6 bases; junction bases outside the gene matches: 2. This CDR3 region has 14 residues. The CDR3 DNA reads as TGCGCCAGCAGCCAGGGACAGGGGGCGAATGGCTACACCTTC. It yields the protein CASSQGQGANGYTF.

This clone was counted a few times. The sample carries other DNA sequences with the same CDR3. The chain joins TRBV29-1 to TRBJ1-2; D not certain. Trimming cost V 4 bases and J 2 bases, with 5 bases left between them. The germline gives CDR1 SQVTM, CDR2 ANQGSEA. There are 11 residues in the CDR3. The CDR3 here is CSVVVNYGYTF. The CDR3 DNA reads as TGCAGCGTTGTCGTAAACTATGGCTACACCTTC.

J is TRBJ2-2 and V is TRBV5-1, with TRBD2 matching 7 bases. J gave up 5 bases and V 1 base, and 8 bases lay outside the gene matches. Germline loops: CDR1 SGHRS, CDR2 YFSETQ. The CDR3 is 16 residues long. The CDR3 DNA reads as TGCGCCAGCAGCTTGAAGACGGGGGGACGAACCGGGGAGCTGTTTTTT. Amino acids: CASSLKTGGRTGELFF. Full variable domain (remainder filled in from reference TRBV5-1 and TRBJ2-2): KAGVTQTPRYLIKTRGQQVTLSCSPISGHRSVSWYQQTPGQGLQFLFEYFSETQRNKGNFPGRFSGRQFSNSRSEMNVSTLELGDSALYLCASSLKTGGRTGELFFGEGSRLTVL.

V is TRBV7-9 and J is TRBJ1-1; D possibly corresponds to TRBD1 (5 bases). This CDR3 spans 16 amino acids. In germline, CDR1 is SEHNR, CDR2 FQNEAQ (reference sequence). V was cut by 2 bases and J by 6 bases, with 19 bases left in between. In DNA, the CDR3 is TGTGCCAGCAGCTTAACGCGGGGAGGACATACCCCTGAAGCTTTCTTT. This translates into CASSLTRGGHTPEAFF.